This T cell receptor beta chain was profiled in a study of lymphopenia after photon versus proton radiotherapy (dated by TCRdb to between 2018 and 2021). For the study in its entirety: The immunological effects of photon versus proton radiation therapy were compared in patients with gastrointestinal tumors who developed high-grade lymphopenia. The cohort included approximately 22 patients with gastrointestinal tumors who developed lymphopenia after receiving either photon or proton therapy. The study was designed to characterize how the impact on the immune system differs between the two radiation modalities.

The library relied on the immunoSEQ multiplex PCR assay. Deep sequencing of rearranged TCR beta loci, alongside multiparametric flow cytometry, was used to profile T cell repertoires. In its TCRdb copy, this immuneACCESS table keeps in-frame sequences only and misses some clones. Where compared with another copy, unresolved V genes explain less than half of these, and the others have no known cause. The sample contains some 26,000 clones, around 86% of them found a single time. Of the sample, around 3.6% is held by the ten largest clones. On this clone itself: What this receptor recognizes is not known. It has no much larger one-base neighbor in the sample; base qualities were not kept.

Broad study findings and their caveats: After the lymphocyte count nadir, oligoclonal expansion, especially of CD8+ Temra cells, was observed in photon-treated repertoires, and the drop in diversity was driven by this expansion. Across the cohort, an inverse correlation was found between a larger post-nadir drop in TCR diversity and overall survival time among patients who died. Proton-treated patients stayed relatively stable during treatment, while photon-treated patients lost naive T cells and TCR diversity and gained effector/memory populations. The survival association was assessed only in patients who died, and the authors presented better survival with proton therapy as a possibility rather than a demonstrated result.

The CDR3 numbers 14 residues from cysteine through phenylalanine. Of the read, only the CDR3 DNA is kept; its 42 bases are in frame from base 1. Trimming accounts for 4 bases at V and 2 bases at J, while the number of junction bases matched to no gene is 6. The CDR1 and CDR2 encoded by the germline V gene (reference sequence) are SGHKS and YYEKEE. Source: peripheral blood, taken from a patient treated with photon-based radiotherapy. The rearranged chain carries TRBV5-5 and TRBJ2-7, with 7 bases matching TRBD1. The receptor was derived from a woman in her fifties or sixties with pancreatic cancer. The CDR3 loop reads CASSQQGLTYEQYF. DNA sequence: TGTGCCAGCAGCCAACAGGGGTTGACCTACGAGCAGTACTTC.